This TCR beta chain derives from a study of response to subunit inactivated influenza vaccine. This CDR3 contains 16 residues. Germline trimming cut 4 bases from V and 0 bases from J; bases unmatched to any gene: 8. Looked up from germline, CDR1 is LGHDT and CDR2 is YNNKEL (reference sequence). Findings of the study overall: Each seasonal influenza vaccination recruits few new T cells, the authors suggested.

Note on this clonotype: Its antigen is undetermined.

TCRdb re-analysed the RT-PCR reads in MiXCR, keeping a single row per CDR3 protein. Of about 500,000 distinct CDR3 sequences in the sample, more than 15% were seen once. This chain links TRBV3-1 with TRBJ1-2, with 7 bases that match TRBD1. This specimen consisted of CD4+ T cells sorted from PBMCs, obtained about 24 months after vaccination. This clonotype was obtained from a man aged 45 to 75 who received an inactivated influenza vaccine. The chain's CDR3 is CASSRLPGGTNYGYTF. The CDR3 nucleotides are TGTGCCAGCAGCCGACTTCCAGGGGGAACTAACTATGGCTACACCTTC.